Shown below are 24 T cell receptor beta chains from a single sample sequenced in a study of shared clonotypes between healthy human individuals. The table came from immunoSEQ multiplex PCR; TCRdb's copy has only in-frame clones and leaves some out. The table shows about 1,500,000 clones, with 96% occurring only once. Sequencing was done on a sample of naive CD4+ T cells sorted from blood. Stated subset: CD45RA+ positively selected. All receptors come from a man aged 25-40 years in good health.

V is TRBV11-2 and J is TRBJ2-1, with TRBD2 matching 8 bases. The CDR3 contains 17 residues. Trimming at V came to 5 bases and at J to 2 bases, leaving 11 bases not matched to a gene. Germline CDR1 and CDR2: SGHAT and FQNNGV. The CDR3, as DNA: TGTGCCAGCAGCCCAATGAGACTAGCGCGGACCTACAATGAGCAGTTCTTC. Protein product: CASSPMRLARTYNEQFF. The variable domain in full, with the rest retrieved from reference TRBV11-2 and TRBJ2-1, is EAGVAQSPRYKIIEKRQSVAFWCNPISGHATLYWYQQILGQGPKLLIQFQNNGVVDDSQLPKDRFSAERLKGVDSTLKIQPAKLEDSAVYLCASSPMRLARTYNEQFFGPGTRLTVL.

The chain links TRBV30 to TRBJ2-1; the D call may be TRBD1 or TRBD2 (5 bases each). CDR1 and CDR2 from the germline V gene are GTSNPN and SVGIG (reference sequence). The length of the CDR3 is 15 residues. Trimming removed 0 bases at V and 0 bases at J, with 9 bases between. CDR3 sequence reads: CAWSVEGSSYNEQFF. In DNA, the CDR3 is TGTGCCTGGAGTGTAGAGGGGAGCTCCTACAATGAGCAGTTCTTC.

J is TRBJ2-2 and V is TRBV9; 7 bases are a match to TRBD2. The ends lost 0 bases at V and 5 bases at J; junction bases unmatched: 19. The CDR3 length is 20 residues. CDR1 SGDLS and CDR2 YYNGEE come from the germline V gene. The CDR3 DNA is TGTGCCAGCAGCGTAGCAATCGGGGGGTTGGGTTCAGAACAAACCGGGGAGCTGTTTTTT. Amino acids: CASSVAIGGLGSEQTGELFF.

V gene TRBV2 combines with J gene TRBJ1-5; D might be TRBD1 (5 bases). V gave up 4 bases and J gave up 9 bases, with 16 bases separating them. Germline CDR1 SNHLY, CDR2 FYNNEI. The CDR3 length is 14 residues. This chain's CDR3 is CASSGGAGHRPQHF. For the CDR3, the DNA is TGTGCCAGCAGTGGAGGGGCAGGGCATCGGCCCCAGCATTTT. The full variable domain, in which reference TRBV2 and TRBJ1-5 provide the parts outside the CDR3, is EPEVTQTPSHQVTQMGQEVILRCVPISNHLYFYWYRQILGQKVEFLVSFYNNEISEKSEIFDDQFSVERPDGSNFTLKIRSTKLEDSAMYFCASSGGAGHRPQHFGDGTRLSIL.

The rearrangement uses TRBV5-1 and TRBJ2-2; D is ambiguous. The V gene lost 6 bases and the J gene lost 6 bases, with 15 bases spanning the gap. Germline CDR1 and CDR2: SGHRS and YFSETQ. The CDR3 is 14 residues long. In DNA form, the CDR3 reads TGCGCCAGCAAGGAGACCCTAGGCGCCGGGGAGCTGTTTTTT. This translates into CASKETLGAGELFF.

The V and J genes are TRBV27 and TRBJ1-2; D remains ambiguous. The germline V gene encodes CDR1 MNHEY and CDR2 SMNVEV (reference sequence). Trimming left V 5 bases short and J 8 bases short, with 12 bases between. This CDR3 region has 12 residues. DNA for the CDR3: TGTGCCAGCAGTCCCAGATCGGGGGGCTACACCTTC. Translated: CASSPRSGGYTF.

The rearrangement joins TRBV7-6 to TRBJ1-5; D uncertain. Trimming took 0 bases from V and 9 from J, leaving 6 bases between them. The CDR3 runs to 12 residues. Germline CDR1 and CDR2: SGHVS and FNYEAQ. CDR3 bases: TGTGCCAGCAGCTTAGCGCTGGGGCCCCAGCATTTT. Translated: CASSLALGPQHF.

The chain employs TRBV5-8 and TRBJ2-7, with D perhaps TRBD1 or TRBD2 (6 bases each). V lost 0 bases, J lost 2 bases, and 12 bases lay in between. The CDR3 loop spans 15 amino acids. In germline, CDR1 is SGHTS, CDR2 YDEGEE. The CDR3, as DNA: TGTGCCAGCAGCTTGGCCCCGGGGGCGACCTACGAGCAGTACTTC. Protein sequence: CASSLAPGATYEQYF. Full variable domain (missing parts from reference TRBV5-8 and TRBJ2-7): EAGVTQSPTHLIKTRGQQATLRCSPISGHTSVYWYQQALGLGLQFLLWYDEGEERNRGNFPPRFSGRQFPNYSSELNVNALELEDSALYLCASSLAPGATYEQYFGPGTRLTVT.

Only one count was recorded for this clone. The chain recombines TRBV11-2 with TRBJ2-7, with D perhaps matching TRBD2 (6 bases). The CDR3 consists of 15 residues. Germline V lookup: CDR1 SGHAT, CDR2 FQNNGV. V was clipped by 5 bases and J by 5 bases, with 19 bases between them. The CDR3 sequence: CASSPALRRDNEQYF. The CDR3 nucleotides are TGTGCCAGCAGCCCCGCCTTGAGGAGGGATAACGAGCAGTACTTC. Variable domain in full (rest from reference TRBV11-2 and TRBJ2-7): EAGVAQSPRYKIIEKRQSVAFWCNPISGHATLYWYQQILGQGPKLLIQFQNNGVVDDSQLPKDRFSAERLKGVDSTLKIQPAKLEDSAVYLCASSPALRRDNEQYFGPGTRLTVT.

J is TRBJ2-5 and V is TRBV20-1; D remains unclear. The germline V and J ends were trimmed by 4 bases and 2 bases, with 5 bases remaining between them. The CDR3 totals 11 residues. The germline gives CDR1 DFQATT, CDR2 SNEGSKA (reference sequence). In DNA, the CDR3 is TGCAGTGCTAACCAACAAGAGACCCAGTACTTC. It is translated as CSANQQETQYF.

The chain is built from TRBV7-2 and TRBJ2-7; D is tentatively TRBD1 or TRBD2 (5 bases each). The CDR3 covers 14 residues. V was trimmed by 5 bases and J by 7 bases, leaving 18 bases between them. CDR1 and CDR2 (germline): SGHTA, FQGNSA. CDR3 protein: CASSEGIGAREQYF. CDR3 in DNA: TGTGCCAGCAGCGAAGGTATCGGGGCTCGAGAGCAGTACTTC. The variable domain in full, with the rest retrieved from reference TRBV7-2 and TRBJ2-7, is GAGVSQSPSNKVTEKGKDVELRCDPISGHTALYWYRQSLGQGLEFLIYFQGNSAPDKSGLPSDRFSAERTGGSVSTLTIQRTQQEDSAVYLCASSEGIGAREQYFGPGTRLTVT.

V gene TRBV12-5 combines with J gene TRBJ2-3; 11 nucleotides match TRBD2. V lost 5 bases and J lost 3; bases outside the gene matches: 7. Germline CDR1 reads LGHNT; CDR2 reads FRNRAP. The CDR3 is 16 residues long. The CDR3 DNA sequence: TGTGCTAGTGGTCCAGGGACTAGCGGAGCGACAGATACGCAGTATTTT. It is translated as CASGPGTSGATDTQYF.

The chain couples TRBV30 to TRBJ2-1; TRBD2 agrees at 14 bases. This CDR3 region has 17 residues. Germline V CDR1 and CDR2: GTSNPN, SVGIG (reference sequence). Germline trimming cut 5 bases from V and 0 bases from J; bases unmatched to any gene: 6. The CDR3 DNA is TGTGCCTGGCGGAGACTAGCGGGAGGGAGCTCCTACAATGAGCAGTTCTTC. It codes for CAWRRLAGGSSYNEQFF.

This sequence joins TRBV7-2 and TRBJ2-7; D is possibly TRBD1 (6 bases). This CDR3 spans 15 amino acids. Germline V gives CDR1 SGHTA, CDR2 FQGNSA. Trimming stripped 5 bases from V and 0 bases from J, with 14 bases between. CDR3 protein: CASSRTTGSSYEQYF. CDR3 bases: TGTGCCAGCAGCCGTACAACAGGGAGCTCCTACGAGCAGTACTTC.

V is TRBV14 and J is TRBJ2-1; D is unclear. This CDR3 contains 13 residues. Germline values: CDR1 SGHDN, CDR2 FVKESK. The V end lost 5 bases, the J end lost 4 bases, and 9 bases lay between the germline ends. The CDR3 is CASSYTLYNEQFF. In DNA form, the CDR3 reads TGTGCCAGCAGCTATACACTATACAATGAGCAGTTCTTC.

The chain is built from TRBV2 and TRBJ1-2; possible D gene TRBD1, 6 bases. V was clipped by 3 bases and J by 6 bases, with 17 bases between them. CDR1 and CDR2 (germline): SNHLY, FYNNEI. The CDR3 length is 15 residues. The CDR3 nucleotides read TGTGCCAGCAGTGATGAACAGGGTCGACACCATGGCTACACCTTC. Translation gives CASSDEQGRHHGYTF.

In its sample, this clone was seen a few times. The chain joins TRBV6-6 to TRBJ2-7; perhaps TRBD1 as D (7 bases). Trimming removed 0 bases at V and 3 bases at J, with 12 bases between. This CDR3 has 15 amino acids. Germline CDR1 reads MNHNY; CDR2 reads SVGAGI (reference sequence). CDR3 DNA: TGTGCCAGCAGTTACTCAGGGCAGGGGGGCTACGAGCAGTACTTC. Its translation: CASSYSGQGGYEQYF.

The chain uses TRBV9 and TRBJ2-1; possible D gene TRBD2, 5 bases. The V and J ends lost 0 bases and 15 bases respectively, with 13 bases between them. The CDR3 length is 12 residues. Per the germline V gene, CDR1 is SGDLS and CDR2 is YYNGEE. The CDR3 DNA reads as TGTGCCAGCAGCGTAGCGACTACCGGACTGTTCTTC. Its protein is CASSVATTGLFF.

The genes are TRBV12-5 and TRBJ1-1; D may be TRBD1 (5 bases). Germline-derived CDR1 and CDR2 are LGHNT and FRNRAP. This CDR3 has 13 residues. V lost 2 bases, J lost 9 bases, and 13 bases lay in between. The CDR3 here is CASGLTGTSKAFF. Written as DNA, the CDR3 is TGTGCTAGTGGTTTGACCGGGACGTCGAAAGCTTTCTTT.

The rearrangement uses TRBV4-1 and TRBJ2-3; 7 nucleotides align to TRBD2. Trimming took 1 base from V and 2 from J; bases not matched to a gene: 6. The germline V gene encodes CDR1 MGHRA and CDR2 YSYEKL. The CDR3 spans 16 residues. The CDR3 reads CASSQGTSEITDTQYF. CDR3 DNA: TGCGCCAGCAGCCAAGGAACTAGCGAGATCACAGATACGCAGTATTTT.

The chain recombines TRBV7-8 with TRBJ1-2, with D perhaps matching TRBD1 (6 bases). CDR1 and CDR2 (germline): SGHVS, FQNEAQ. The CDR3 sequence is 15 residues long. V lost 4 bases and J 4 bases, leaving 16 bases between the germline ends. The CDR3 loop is CASSSLDSAAYGYTF. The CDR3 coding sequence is TGTGCCAGCAGCTCGCTGGACAGCGCGGCCTATGGCTACACCTTC. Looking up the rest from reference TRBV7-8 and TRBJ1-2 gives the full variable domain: GAGVSQSPRYKVAKRGQDVALRCDPISGHVSLFWYQQALGQGPEFLTYFQNEAQLDKSGLPSDRFFAERPEGSVSTLKIQRTQQEDSAVYLCASSSLDSAAYGYTFGSGTRLTVV.

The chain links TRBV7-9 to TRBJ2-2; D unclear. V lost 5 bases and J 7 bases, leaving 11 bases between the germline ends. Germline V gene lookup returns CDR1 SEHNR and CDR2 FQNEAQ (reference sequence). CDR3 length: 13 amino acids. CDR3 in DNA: TGTGCCAGCAGCCGCTTATCGATCGGGGAGCTGTTTTTT. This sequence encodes CASSRLSIGELFF.

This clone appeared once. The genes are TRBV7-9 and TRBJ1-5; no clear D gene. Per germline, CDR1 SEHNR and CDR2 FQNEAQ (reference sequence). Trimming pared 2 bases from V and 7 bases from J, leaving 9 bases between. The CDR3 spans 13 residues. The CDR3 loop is CASSLSPEQPQHF. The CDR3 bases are TGTGCCAGCAGCTTAAGTCCGGAGCAGCCCCAGCATTTT.

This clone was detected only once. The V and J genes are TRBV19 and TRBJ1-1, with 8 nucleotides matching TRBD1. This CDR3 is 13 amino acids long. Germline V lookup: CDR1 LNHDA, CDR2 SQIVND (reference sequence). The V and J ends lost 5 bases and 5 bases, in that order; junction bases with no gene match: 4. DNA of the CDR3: TGTGCCAGTAGTGCAGGGGGCGCTACTGAAGCTTTCTTT. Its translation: CASSAGGATEAFF.